The 26 T cell receptor beta chains in this list originate from one sample, sequenced in a study of control samples from healthy donors and cancer patients. Libraries were prepared by immunoSEQ multiplex PCR; TCRdb keeps only in-frame clonotypes and omits some of them. The table lists 110,000 or so clones, about four fifths of them singletons. Sequencing was carried out using blood. The source is a woman in her forties or fifties in good health.

The V and J genes are TRBV7-9 and TRBJ1-6; no firm D call. The CDR3 consists of 13 residues. Trimming took 5 bases from V and 10 from J, leaving 12 bases between them. Germline values: CDR1 SEHNR, CDR2 FQNEAQ (reference sequence). The chain's CDR3 is CASSPILGSPLHF. The DNA for the CDR3 is TGTGCCAGCAGCCCAATTCTAGGCTCACCCCTCCACTTT.

A word on this clone: This same CDR3 is encoded by further DNA sequences in the sample. The chain has TRBV10-3 and TRBJ1-5, with a possible D match to TRBD1 (5 bases). Looked up from germline, CDR1 is ENHRY and CDR2 is SYGVKD. This CDR3 region has 17 residues. V was clipped by 0 bases and J by 7 bases, with 19 bases between them. CDR3 coding DNA: TGTGCCATCAGTGAGTCGGGGGACGTTTATTCTGGGCAGCCCCAGCATTTT. Protein product: CAISESGDVYSGQPQHF.

This rearrangement joins TRBV9 to TRBJ1-3; no definite D call. From germline, CDR1 is SGDLS and CDR2 YYNGEE. Trimming stripped 4 bases from V and 0 bases from J, with 14 bases between. The CDR3 length is 16 residues. The CDR3 DNA is TGTGCCAGCAGCCCCCACCCCGGGATCTCTGGAAACACCATATATTTT. This codes for CASSPHPGISGNTIYF.

The CDR3 protein is CASKITGTEYTGELFF. As DNA, the CDR3 is TGTGCCAGTAAAATCACCGGGACAGAGTACACCGGGGAGCTGTTTTTT. The chain employs TRBV19 and TRBJ2-2, with TRBD1 matching 7 bases. The germline V gene has CDR1 LNHDA and CDR2 SQIVND (reference sequence). The CDR3 consists of 16 residues. V shed 7 bases, J shed 3 bases, and the junction held 11 bases outside the gene matches.

V is TRBV7-8 and J is TRBJ2-7; TRBD2 matches 7 bases. Trimming took 2 bases from V and 6 from J; bases not matched to a gene: 4. Per the germline V gene, CDR1 is SGHVS and CDR2 is FQNEAQ. This CDR3 spans 13 amino acids. The CDR3 DNA follows: TGTGCCAGCAGCTTACGGACTAGGCTCGAGCAGTACTTC. Translation: CASSLRTRLEQYF. Supplemented by reference TRBV7-8 and TRBJ2-7, the full variable domain reads GAGVSQSPRYKVAKRGQDVALRCDPISGHVSLFWYQQALGQGPEFLTYFQNEAQLDKSGLPSDRFFAERPEGSVSTLKIQRTQQEDSAVYLCASSLRTRLEQYFGPGTRLTVT.

To note about this clone: A read error may produce the germline difference seen at one junction end. This chain uses TRBV9 with TRBJ1-6; possibly TRBD1 for D (6 bases). Per germline, CDR1 SGDLS and CDR2 YYNGEE. CDR3 length: 14 residues. The CDR3 DNA follows: TGTGCCAGCAACGTAGGGGGATTTGATTCACCCCTCCACTTT. The encoded protein is CASNVGGFDSPLHF.

The V call is TRBV7-2, the J call TRBJ2-1, with 7 bases identical to TRBD1. J gave up 10 bases and V 4 bases, and 19 bases lay outside the gene matches. The CDR3 contains 17 residues. Germline CDR1 and CDR2: SGHTA and FQGNSA. The CDR3 coding sequence is TGTGCCAGCAGCTCCACGACCCAGACAGGGACCTCTGGGGAGCAGTTCTTC. It specifies CASSSTTQTGTSGEQFF.

The rearrangement joins TRBV14 to TRBJ2-2, with unresolved D. The germline V gene has CDR1 SGHDN and CDR2 FVKESK. Trimming removed 2 bases at V and 6 bases at J, with 13 bases between. This CDR3 contains 15 residues. CDR3: CASSQRFGGAGELFF. The CDR3 region has the DNA TGTGCCAGCAGCCAAAGGTTCGGCGGAGCCGGGGAGCTGTTTTTT.

The genes are TRBV27 and TRBJ2-5; no firm D call. Germline V lookup: CDR1 MNHEY, CDR2 SMNVEV (reference sequence). The V gene lost 5 bases and the J gene lost 2 bases, with 15 bases spanning the gap. The CDR3 loop spans 15 amino acids. The CDR3 here is CASSPSFSRQETQYF. CDR3 DNA: TGTGCCAGCAGTCCTAGTTTCTCCCGGCAAGAGACCCAGTACTTC.

There are a few counts of this clone. This sequence joins TRBV6-5 and TRBJ1-4; 7 positions agree with TRBD1. The CDR3 spans 14 residues. CDR1 is MNHEY, CDR2 SVGAGI, per germline. With 6 bases clipped from V and 8 bases from J, the junction kept 9 bases outside the gene matches. CDR3 bases: TGTGCCAGCAGAATAGACAGGGTAATAGAAAAACTGTTTTTT. As protein: CASRIDRVIEKLFF.

The V call is TRBV5-5, the J call TRBJ1-2; D is unclear. Germline-derived CDR1 and CDR2 are SGHKS and YYEKEE (reference sequence). V was pared by 5 bases and J by 0 bases, with 20 bases between. This CDR3 spans 17 amino acids. The CDR3 sequence is CASSHNTGPRANYGYTF. CDR3 DNA: TGTGCCAGCAGTCACAATACCGGGCCGCGAGCTAACTATGGCTACACCTTC. The full variable domain, its missing parts supplied by reference TRBV5-5 and TRBJ1-2, is DAGVTQSPTHLIKTRGQQVTLRCSPISGHKSVSWYQQVLGQGPQFIFQYYEKEERGRGNFPDRFSARQFPNYSSELNVNALLLGDSALYLCASSHNTGPRANYGYTFGSGTRLTVV.

V gene TRBV5-6 combines with J gene TRBJ2-5; D is perhaps TRBD1 or TRBD2 (6 bases each). Trimming removed 1 base at V and 3 bases at J, with 10 bases between. Looked up from germline, CDR1 is SGHDT and CDR2 is YYEEEE. The CDR3 sequence is 14 residues long. Written as DNA, the CDR3 is TGTGCCAGCAGCTTGACGGGGGCCAAAGAGACCCAGTACTTC. It yields the protein CASSLTGAKETQYF.

The V gene is TRBV19, the J gene TRBJ1-5, with 7 positions matching TRBD1. The CDR3 covers 13 residues. The trim removed 8 bases at V and 5 bases at J, leaving 6 bases unmatched. Germline values: CDR1 LNHDA, CDR2 SQIVND (reference sequence). CDR3 DNA sequence: TGTGCCAGTGGACCGGGACAGTATCAGCCCCAGCATTTT. Its translation: CASGPGQYQPQHF.

This chain links TRBV30 with TRBJ2-1; possible D gene TRBD2, 6 bases. Per the germline V gene, CDR1 is GTSNPN and CDR2 is SVGIG (reference sequence). This CDR3 comprises 14 residues. V shed 0 bases and J shed 6 bases, with 12 bases lying between them. This chain's CDR3 is CAWSVRDPTNEQFF. DNA for the CDR3: TGTGCCTGGAGTGTGCGGGACCCTACCAATGAGCAGTTCTTC.

This chain connects TRBV20-1 to TRBJ2-7; D unclear. Germline CDR1 and CDR2: DFQATT and SNEGSKA (reference sequence). The ends were cut back, 3 bases at V and 5 bases at J, with 17 bases in the middle. The CDR3 runs 14 residues. CDR3: CSASLILTRDEQYF. The CDR3 bases are TGCAGTGCTAGTCTAATTTTGACCCGGGACGAGCAGTACTTC.

The CDR3 loop is CASSLSGQGAFF. In nucleotides, the CDR3 is TGTGCCAGCAGCCTTTCGGGACAGGGGGCTTTCTTC. The chain employs TRBV14 and TRBJ2-1; 12 bases line up with TRBD1. CDR1 and CDR2 (germline): SGHDN, FVKESK. The CDR3 covers 12 residues. The V segment lost 4 bases and the J segment 16 bases; nucleotides outside the gene matches: 5.

This chain links TRBV5-1 with TRBJ2-7; D is perhaps TRBD1 (6 bases). From germline, CDR1 is SGHRS and CDR2 YFSETQ. The CDR3 contains 13 residues. V was trimmed by 3 bases and J by 6 bases, leaving 13 bases between them. The DNA of the CDR3 is TGCGCCAGCAGCTGGAACAGGGACGGCGAGCAGTACTTC. This translates into CASSWNRDGEQYF.

Remarks on this clone: This same CDR3 is encoded by further DNA sequences in the sample. The chain links TRBV6-2 or TRBV6-3 to TRBJ2-3, with a tentative D call TRBD1 (5 bases). CDR3 size: 13 residues. Between the trimmed V and J ends, which lost 3 bases and 4 bases, there was a span of 8 bases. The germline V gene encodes CDR1 MNHEY and CDR2 SVGEGT. The CDR3 protein is CASSYKGADTQYF. CDR3 bases: TGTGCCAGCAGTTATAAAGGGGCAGATACGCAGTATTTT.

V is TRBV7-2 and J is TRBJ2-3; 11 bases line up with TRBD2. This CDR3 region has 16 residues. CDR1 and CDR2 (germline): SGHTA, FQGNSA. V lost 2 bases to trimming and J lost 4 bases; unmatched junction nucleotides: 5. CDR3 residues: CASSLKLAGAADTQYF. CDR3 DNA sequence: TGTGCCAGCAGCTTAAAACTAGCGGGAGCTGCAGATACGCAGTATTTT.

In this sample, this clone turned up many times. The chain recombines TRBV29-1 with TRBJ2-7, with 7 bases that match TRBD2. The length of the CDR3 is 15 residues. Germline V gene data show CDR1 as SQVTM and CDR2 as ANQGSEA. V lost 4 bases to trimming and J lost 1 base; unmatched junction nucleotides: 10. The DNA of the CDR3 is TGCAGCGTTGCACGCGGGAGTGGGGGATCCTACGAGCAGTACTTC. It encodes CSVARGSGGSYEQYF.

This clone has more than one count but fewer than ten. CDR3 DNA sequence: TGTGCCAGCAGTAGCACGGGGGCTGGGAACACTGAAGCTTTCTTT. It codes for CASSSTGAGNTEAFF. The gene calls are TRBV27 and TRBJ1-1; possibly TRBD1 for D (6 bases). V gave up 5 bases and J gave up 1 base, with 14 bases separating them. Germline V gene sequence: CDR1 MNHEY, CDR2 SMNVEV (reference sequence). CDR3 length: 15 residues.

The CDR3 loop reads CASSYSDNNYGYTF. DNA of the CDR3: TGTGCCAGCAGTTACTCTGACAATAACTATGGCTACACCTTC. The rearrangement joins TRBV6-6 to TRBJ1-2; D uncertain. Per the germline V gene, CDR1 is MNHNY and CDR2 is SVGAGI (reference sequence). Trimming removed 0 bases at V and 1 base at J, with 6 bases between. The CDR3 is made up of 14 amino acids.

This chain joins TRBV6-6 and TRBJ1-2, with D unresolved. Germline V gives CDR1 MNHNY, CDR2 SVGAGI (reference sequence). V gave up 0 bases and J gave up 3 bases, with 11 bases separating them. This CDR3 has 15 residues. CDR3 sequence reads: CASSYSGPIDYGYTF. CDR3 DNA sequence: TGTGCCAGCAGTTACTCTGGACCGATCGACTATGGCTACACCTTC.

The rearrangement uses TRBV7-8 and TRBJ2-3; 11 bases fit TRBD2. Trimming at V came to 8 bases and at J to 1 base, leaving 11 bases not matched to a gene. Looked up from germline, CDR1 is SGHVS and CDR2 is FQNEAQ. The CDR3 covers 17 residues. CDR3 nucleotides: TGTGCCAGCCGAAATAGCGGGGGGGCCTGGGGCACAGATACGCAGTATTTT. The encoded protein is CASRNSGGAWGTDTQYF.

V gene TRBV10-3 combines with J gene TRBJ2-5, with D perhaps matching TRBD1 (6 bases). This CDR3 comprises 14 residues. Germline CDR1 is ENHRY and CDR2 is SYGVKD. Between the trimmed V and J ends, which lost 4 bases and 3 bases, there was a span of 12 bases. CDR3 amino acids: CAISGNRDKETQYF. CDR3 DNA sequence: TGTGCCATCAGTGGGAACCGGGACAAAGAGACCCAGTACTTC.

In this sample, this clone turned up a few times. This chain links TRBV7-8 with TRBJ1-3; tentative D call: TRBD1 (5 bases). V lost 7 bases, J lost 2 bases, and 12 bases lay in between. This CDR3 has 14 residues. Germline CDR1 is SGHVS and CDR2 is FQNEAQ. CDR3 sequence reads: CASTLWGAGNTIYF. The CDR3 DNA sequence: TGTGCCAGCACCCTTTGGGGGGCTGGAAACACCATATATTTT.